The sequence of this TCR beta chain was determined in a study of siplizumab effects on memory and regulatory T cells. Looked up from germline, CDR1 is SGHRS and CDR2 is YFSETQ. CDR3 length equals 16 residues. V gave up 4 bases and J gave up 6 bases; unmatched junction bases: 14. Sequencing was performed with immunoSEQ multiplex PCR; in TCRdb, only in-frame clones are kept and a portion is missing. The sample lists 75,000 to 100,000 clones, about 93% seen once, with 1% to 1.5% in the top ten. To note about this clone: The antigen is not known.

General study findings and limits: The diversity of naive T cells seemed greater than that of memory cells, and their alloresponse contribution seemed major. The drug siplizumab significantly decreased the alloreactive sequences that could be traced to unstimulated CD4+ memory cells. Tracing alloreactive clones into unstimulated subsets worked for only a minor fraction of them.

V and J are TRBV5-1 and TRBJ2-7; TRBD1 aligns across 9 bases. Sequencing was carried out using non-Treg CD4+ T cells sorted from blood. This receptor was taken from a human donor in good health. The CDR3 here is CASSRPGTGRLGEQYF. The CDR3 nucleotides read TGCGCCAGCAGCCGTCCCGGGACAGGGAGATTAGGCGAGCAGTACTTC.